One TCR beta chain is described in this entry. Its specificity is unknown. These data originate in a study of CD4+ T cells in melanoma. Notes on the study in general: A reported correlation linked neoantigen-specific CD4+ T cells to CD8+, macrophage and B cell function. Diverse differentiation states were reported for melanoma neoantigen-specific CD4+ T cells.

V was clipped by 6 bases and J by 2 bases; unmatched bases: 8. CDR3 size: 17 residues. Germline V gene lookup returns CDR1 LNHDA and CDR2 SQIVND (reference sequence). Libraries were prepared by immunoSEQ multiplex PCR; TCRdb keeps only in-frame clonotypes and omits some of them. Seen here are several thousand clones, about 63% observed once, and the top ten hold approximately 30%. The origin of this receptor is a human donor with melanoma. Source material: cells from a culture (not recorded whether cultured in vitro). The chain employs TRBV19 and TRBJ2-2; 11 bases map to TRBD2. CDR3 nucleotides: TGTGCCAGTAGGTCGGCTAGCGGGGGGCAAAACACCGGGGAGCTGTTTTTT. Its protein product is CASRSASGGQNTGELFF.